This T cell receptor beta chain derives from a study of graft-versus-host responses after intestinal transplantation. On the study more broadly: Transplants were multivisceral, liver-intestinal, or isolated intestinal. Recipients across the board were started on anti-thymocyte globulin induction, then kept on tacrolimus and steroids for about 3 years. Study conclusions and caveats: Allograft clonal ratios (graft-versus-host to host-versus-graft) were high in patients who had graft-donor T cell macrochimerism. Researchers found peak circulating GvH clone levels linked to early post-transplant HvG declines.

Germline assignment: CDR1 LNHDA and CDR2 SQIVND (reference sequence). The CDR3 covers 14 residues. Trimming left V 5 bases short and J 8 bases short, with 16 bases between. About this clone itself: Its antigen remains unidentified.

The repertoire was sequenced with immunoSEQ multiplex PCR; TCRdb's copy has only in-frame clones and lacks some. Found here are approximately 97,000 clones, 91% of them singletons; the top ten hold 0.15% to 0.2%. The material sequenced was unstimulated CD4+ T cells sorted from spleen or lymph node cells, taken before transplant. The sequence was obtained from a human donor who was the organ donor for an intestinal transplant. This chain links TRBV19 with TRBJ2-1, with TRBD1 as a possible D gene (8 bases). CDR3 nucleotide sequence: TGTGCCAGTAGTCGACAGGGGAGGGTCGATGAGCAGTTCTTC. This encodes CASSRQGRVDEQFF.